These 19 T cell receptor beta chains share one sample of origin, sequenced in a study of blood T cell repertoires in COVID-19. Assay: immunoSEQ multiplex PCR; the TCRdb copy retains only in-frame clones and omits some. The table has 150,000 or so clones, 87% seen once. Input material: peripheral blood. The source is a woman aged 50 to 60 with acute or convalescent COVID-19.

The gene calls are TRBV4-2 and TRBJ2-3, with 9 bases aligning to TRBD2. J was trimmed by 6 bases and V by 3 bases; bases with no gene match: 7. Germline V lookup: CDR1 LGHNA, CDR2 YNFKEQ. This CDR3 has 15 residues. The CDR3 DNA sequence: TGTGCCAGCAGCCAGAACAGCGGGGGGCAGGATACGCAGTATTTT. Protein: CASSQNSGGQDTQYF.

The CDR3 DNA reads TGCGCCAGCAGCTTGGGACGGAGCTCTGGAAACACCATATATTTT. Protein product: CASSLGRSSGNTIYF. The V gene is TRBV5-1, the J gene TRBJ1-3, with D unclear. This CDR3 comprises 15 residues. The V end lost 0 bases, the J end lost 0 bases, and 7 bases lay between the germline ends. The germline gives CDR1 SGHRS, CDR2 YFSETQ.

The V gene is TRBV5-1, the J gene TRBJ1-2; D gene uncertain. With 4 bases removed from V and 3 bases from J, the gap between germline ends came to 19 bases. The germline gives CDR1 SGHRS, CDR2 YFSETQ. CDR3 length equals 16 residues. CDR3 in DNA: TGCGCCAGCAGCCCGGAGGTAGGGATGAGGGACTATGGCTACACCTTC. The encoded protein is CASSPEVGMRDYGYTF.

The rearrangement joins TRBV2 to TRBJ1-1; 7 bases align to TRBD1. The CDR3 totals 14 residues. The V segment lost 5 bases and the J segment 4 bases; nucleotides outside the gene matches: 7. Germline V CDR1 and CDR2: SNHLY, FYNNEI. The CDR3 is CASSPGTAATEAFF. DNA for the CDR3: TGTGCCAGCAGTCCCGGGACAGCCGCCACTGAAGCTTTCTTT.

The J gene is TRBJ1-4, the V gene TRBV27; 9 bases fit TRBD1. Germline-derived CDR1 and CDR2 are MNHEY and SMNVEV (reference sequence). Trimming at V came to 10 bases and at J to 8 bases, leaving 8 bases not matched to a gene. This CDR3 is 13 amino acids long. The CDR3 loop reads CAIVQGADEKLFF. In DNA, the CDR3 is TGTGCCATAGTACAGGGGGCGGACGAAAAACTGTTTTTT.

The CDR3: CASSQELTVEGYTF. CDR3 nucleotides: TGCGCCAGCAGCCAAGAACTCACAGTGGAAGGCTACACCTTC. V usage is TRBV4-3 and J usage is TRBJ1-2; no clear D gene. Trimming cost V 0 bases and J 8 bases, with 13 bases left between them. There are 14 residues in the CDR3. The V gene's germline CDR1 is LGHNA and CDR2 YSLEER.

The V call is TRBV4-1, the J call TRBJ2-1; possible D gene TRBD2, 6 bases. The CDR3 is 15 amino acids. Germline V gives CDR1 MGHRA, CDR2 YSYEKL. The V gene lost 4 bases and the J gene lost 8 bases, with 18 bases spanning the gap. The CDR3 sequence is CASSRGLGDLDEQFF. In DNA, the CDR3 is TGCGCCAGCAGCCGGGGACTGGGAGATCTCGATGAGCAGTTCTTC.

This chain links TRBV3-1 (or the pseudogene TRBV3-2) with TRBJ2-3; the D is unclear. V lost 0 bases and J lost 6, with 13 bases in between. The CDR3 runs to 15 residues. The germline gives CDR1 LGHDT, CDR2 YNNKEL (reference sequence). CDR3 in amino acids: CASSQDLAVLDTQYF. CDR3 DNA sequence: TGTGCCAGCAGCCAAGATTTGGCGGTGTTGGATACGCAGTATTTT.

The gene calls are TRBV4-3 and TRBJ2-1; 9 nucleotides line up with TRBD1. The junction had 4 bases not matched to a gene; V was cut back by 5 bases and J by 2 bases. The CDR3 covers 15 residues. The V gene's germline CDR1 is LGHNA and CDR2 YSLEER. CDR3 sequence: CASSVRTGAYNEQFF. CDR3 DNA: TGCGCCAGCAGCGTACGGACAGGGGCCTACAATGAGCAGTTCTTC.

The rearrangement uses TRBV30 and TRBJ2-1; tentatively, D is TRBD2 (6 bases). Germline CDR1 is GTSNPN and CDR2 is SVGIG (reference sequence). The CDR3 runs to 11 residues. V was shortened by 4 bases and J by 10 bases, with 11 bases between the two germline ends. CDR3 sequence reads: CAWTSGREQFF. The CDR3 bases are TGTGCCTGGACCTCAGGGAGGGAGCAGTTCTTC.

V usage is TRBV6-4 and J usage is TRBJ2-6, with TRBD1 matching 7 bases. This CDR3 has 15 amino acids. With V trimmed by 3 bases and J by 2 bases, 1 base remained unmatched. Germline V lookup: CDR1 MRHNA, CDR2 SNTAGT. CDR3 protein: CASSEQGAGANVLTF. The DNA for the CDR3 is TGTGCCAGCAGTGAGCAGGGGGCTGGGGCCAACGTCCTGACTTTC.

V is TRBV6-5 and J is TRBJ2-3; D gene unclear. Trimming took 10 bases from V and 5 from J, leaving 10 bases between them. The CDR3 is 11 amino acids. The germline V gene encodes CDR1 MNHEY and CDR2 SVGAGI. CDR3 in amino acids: CATSFRDTQYF. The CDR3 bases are TGTGCCACCAGCTTCCGAGATACGCAGTATTTT.

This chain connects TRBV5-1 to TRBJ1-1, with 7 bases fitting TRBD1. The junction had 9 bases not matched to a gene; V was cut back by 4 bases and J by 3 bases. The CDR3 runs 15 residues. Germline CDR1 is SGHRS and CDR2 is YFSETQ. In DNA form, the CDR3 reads TGCGCCAGCAGCCCGAGGGCCGACAGGGACACTGAAGCTTTCTTT. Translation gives CASSPRADRDTEAFF.

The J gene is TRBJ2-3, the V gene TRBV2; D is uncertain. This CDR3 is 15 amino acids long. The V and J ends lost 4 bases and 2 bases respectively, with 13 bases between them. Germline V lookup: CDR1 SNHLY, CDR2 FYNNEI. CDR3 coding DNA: TGTGCCAGCAGTGTGGGTCCGGCGGACACAGATACGCAGTATTTT. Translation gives CASSVGPADTDTQYF. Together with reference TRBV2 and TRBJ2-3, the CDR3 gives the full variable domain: EPEVTQTPSHQVTQMGQEVILRCVPISNHLYFYWYRQILGQKVEFLVSFYNNEISEKSEIFDDQFSVERPDGSNFTLKIRSTKLEDSAMYFCASSVGPADTDTQYFGPGTRLTVL.

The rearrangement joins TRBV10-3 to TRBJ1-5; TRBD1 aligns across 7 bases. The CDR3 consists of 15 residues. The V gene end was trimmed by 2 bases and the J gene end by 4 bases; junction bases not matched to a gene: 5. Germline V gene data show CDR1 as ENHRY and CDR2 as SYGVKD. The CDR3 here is CAISEDRAGNQPQHF. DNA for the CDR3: TGTGCCATCAGTGAGGACAGGGCTGGGAATCAGCCCCAGCATTTT.

For the CDR3, the DNA is TGTGCCACCAGCAGTTCCACTGCCCTAGCCAAAAACATTCAGTACTTC. As protein: CATSSSTALAKNIQYF. The chain combines TRBV15 with TRBJ2-4, with D hard to call. Germline V gene data show CDR1 as LNHNV and CDR2 as YYDKDF (reference sequence). This CDR3 contains 16 residues. V lost 3 bases to trimming and J lost 0 bases, with 12 bases between them. The full variable domain, in which reference TRBV15 and TRBJ2-4 provide the parts outside the CDR3, is DAMVIQNPRYQVTQFGKPVTLSCSQTLNHNVMYWYQQKSSQAPKLLFHYYDKDFNNEADTPDNFQSRRPNTSFCFLDIRSPGLGDTAMYLCATSSSTALAKNIQYFGAGTRLSVL.

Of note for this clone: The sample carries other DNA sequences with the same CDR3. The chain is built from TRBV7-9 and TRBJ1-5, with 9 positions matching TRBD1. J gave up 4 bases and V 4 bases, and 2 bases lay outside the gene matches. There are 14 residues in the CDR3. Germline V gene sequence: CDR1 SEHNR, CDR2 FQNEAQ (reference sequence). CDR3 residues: CASSSGQGNQPQHF. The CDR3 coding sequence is TGTGCCAGCAGCTCCGGACAGGGGAATCAGCCCCAGCATTTT.

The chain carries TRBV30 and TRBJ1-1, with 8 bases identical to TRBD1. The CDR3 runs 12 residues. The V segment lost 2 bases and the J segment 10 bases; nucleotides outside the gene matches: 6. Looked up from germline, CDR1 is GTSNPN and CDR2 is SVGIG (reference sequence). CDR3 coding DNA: TGTGCCTGGAGTCTTCGAGGGACAGGAGCTTTCTTT. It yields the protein CAWSLRGTGAFF.

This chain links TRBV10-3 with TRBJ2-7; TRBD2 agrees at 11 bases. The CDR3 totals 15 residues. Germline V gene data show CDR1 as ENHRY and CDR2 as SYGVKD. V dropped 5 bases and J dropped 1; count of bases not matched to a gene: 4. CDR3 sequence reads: CAISTTSGVSYEQYF. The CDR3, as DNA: TGTGCCATCAGTACGACTAGCGGGGTGTCCTACGAGCAGTACTTC.